This record concerns one TCR beta chain sequence. These data come from a study of T cells in Graves' hyperthyroidism and ophthalmopathy. For the study at large: Peripheral blood samples were taken at initial diagnosis, prior to any treatment.

Researchers amplified the TCR beta CDR3 regions from RNA transcripts. First-round RT-PCR of the TCR CDR3 relied on the HTBI primer set. TCRdb re-derived calls from the multiplex PCR reads in MiXCR, one entry per CDR3 protein. The sample consists of 550,000 to 600,000 distinct CDR3 sequences, 11% to 15% of them appearing once. From germline, CDR1 is SQVTM and CDR2 ANQGSEA. V lost 6 bases, J lost 4 bases, and 9 bases lay in between. The length of the CDR3 is 11 residues. The receptor's source is a woman younger than 30 with Graves' ophthalmopathy. The V call is TRBV29-1, the J call TRBJ2-5, with D possibly matching TRBD1 (6 bases). The source material was blood. For the CDR3, the DNA is TGCAGCGTAGGACAGCTAGAGACCCAGTACTTC. This sequence encodes CSVGQLETQYF.